This T cell receptor (beta chain) was retrieved from a study of T cells in Graves' hyperthyroidism and ophthalmopathy (dated by TCRdb to about 2019). Concerning the study at large: Peripheral blood samples were taken at initial diagnosis, before any treatment was given. To identify distinguishing TCR V-J signatures, a discovery cohort of around 100 patients was used, comprising under 45 with Graves' ophthalmopathy and 57 with stable Graves' hyperthyroidism. Prospective prediction of ophthalmopathy was tested in an independent validation cohort of 18 to 20 hyperthyroidism patients and 17 patients who later progressed to ophthalmopathy. For training and testing, the 80 to 100 patients in the discovery cohort were randomly divided in a 7:3 ratio. Thyroid tissue and blood T-cell repertoires from roughly six Graves' hyperthyroidism patients were also compared in the study. Following sampling, methimazole starting at 30 mg daily was given to hyperthyroidism patients, and high-dose intravenous methylprednisolone was given to ophthalmopathy patients. The paper reports TCR Vbeta CDR3 sequencing of 130 to 150 peripheral blood samples: approximately 43 ophthalmopathy, about 75 hyperthyroidism and around 17 progressor patients. The investigation overall reported the following: In validation, the model predicted progression to ophthalmopathy with around 71% sensitivity and less than 80% specificity, a median of around 6.6 months before onset. Sample size was not statistically predetermined, and investigators were not blinded to group allocation. A 13 V-J signature model separated ophthalmopathy from stable hyperthyroidism, with 87.88% sensitivity and 81% to 82% specificity in cross-validation and 80%/75% in testing. Most expanded thyroid clonotypes (frequency above 0.001) were also found in blood, which suggests that blood repertoires may mirror thyroid immune responses.

The TCR beta CDR3 regions were amplified from the RNA transcripts. A first-round RT-PCR of the TCR CDR3 used the HTBI primer set with the Qiagen OneStep RT-PCR kit. The libraries were constructed in a second round of multiplex PCR and then size-selected and purified. Sequencing of the libraries was done on an Illumina HiSeq2000 using paired-end 100 bp reads. Turning to the authors' computational methods: Raw data were processed with SOAPnuke, discarding reads with adapters, uncalled bases, mean Phred below 15, or no exact constant-primer or identifier match. COPE v1.2.5 was used to merge high-quality paired reads, and clonotypes were defined as unique nucleotide sequences. Clonotypes were aligned to IMGT TRBV, TRBD and TRBJ reference segments using MiTCR v1.1. Only V-J combinations with frequency above 0.0001, covering 99.2% of repertoires, were analysed. The TCS score was defined as the ratio of F50 (clonal expansion) to E x V (chaos), calculated using BLOSUM62-based TCRdist between CDR3 peptides within each V-J. Welch's t-statistics and random forest reduced 500 to 550 V-J features to 10 to 15, which were used in a naive Bayes classifier (R e1071). In-frame beta chains were kept once TCRdb had trimmed the public reads at Q25 with fastp and called clones with MiXCR. Every distinct CDR3 protein forms one entry, paired with its most common genes and DNA. TCRdb, not the original authors, processed these V and J calls. The sample table holds approximately 400,000 distinct CDR3 sequences, of which roughly 15% were seen once. About 18% of the sample rests with the top ten.

This clonotype was counted at least ten times. The clone's antigen remains unknown. Base qualities are not at hand, and no much larger clone is one base apart. The CDR3 holds 14 amino acids from the cysteine to the phenylalanine. The CDR3 DNA has 42 bases and is translated from base 1. V and J are truncated by 2 bases and 2 bases respectively, leaving an intervening sequence of 10 bases. Ophthalmopathy patients had moderately to severely active disease, with a Clinical Activity Score of 3 or more, a NOSPECS grade of 4 or more, and a disease duration of less than 3 months. The study excluded patients with uncontrolled infections, other autoimmune diseases, pregnancy or lactation. Diagnoses relied on clinical symptoms, serum thyroxine and TRAb, thyroid ultrasound and orbital computed tomography. PBMCs were isolated from 8 to 10 ml of fresh peripheral blood by Ficoll-Paque density gradient centrifugation. Total RNA was extracted using Trizol reagent, and RNA quality was assessed on an Agilent 2100 Bioanalyzer.

The chain is made from TRBV12-3 or TRBV12-4 and TRBJ2-7; the D gene is possibly TRBD1, with 5 bases matching. This sequence originates from a woman aged 25 to 39 with Graves' ophthalmopathy. Source material: blood. The CDR3 protein sequence reads: CASSLSAGTYEQYF. The nucleotide sequence is given as TGTGCCAGCAGTTTATCTGCAGGGACCTACGAGCAGTACTTC.